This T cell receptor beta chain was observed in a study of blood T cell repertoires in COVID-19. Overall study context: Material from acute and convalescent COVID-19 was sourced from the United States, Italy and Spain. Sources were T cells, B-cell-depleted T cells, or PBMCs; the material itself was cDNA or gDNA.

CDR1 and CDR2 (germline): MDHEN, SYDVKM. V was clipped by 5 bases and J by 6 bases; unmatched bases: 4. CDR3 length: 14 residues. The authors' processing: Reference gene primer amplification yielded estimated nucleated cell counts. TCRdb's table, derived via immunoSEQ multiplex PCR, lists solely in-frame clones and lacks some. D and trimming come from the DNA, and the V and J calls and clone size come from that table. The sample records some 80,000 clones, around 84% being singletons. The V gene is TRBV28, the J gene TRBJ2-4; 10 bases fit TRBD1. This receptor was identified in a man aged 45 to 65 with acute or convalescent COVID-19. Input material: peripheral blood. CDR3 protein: CASSIRDRGNIQYF. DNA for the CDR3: TGTGCCAGCAGTATCCGGGACAGGGGAAACATTCAGTACTTC. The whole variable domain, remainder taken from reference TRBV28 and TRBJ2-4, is DVKVTQSSRYLVKRTGEKVFLECVQDMDHENMFWYRQDPGLGLRLIYFSYDVKMKEKGDIPEGYSVSREKKERFSLILESASTNQTSMYLCASSIRDRGNIQYFGAGTRLSVL.